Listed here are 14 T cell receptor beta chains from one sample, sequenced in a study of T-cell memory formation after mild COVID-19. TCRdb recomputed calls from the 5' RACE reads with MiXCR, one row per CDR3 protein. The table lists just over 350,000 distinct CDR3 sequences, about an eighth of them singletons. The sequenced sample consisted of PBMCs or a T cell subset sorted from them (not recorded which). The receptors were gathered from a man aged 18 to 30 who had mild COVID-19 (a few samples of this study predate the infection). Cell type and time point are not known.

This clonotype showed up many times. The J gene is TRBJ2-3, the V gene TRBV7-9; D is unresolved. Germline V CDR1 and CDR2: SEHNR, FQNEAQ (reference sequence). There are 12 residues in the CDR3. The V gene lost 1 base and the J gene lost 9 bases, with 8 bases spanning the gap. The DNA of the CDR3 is TGTGCCAGCAGCTTAGTGGCATTAACGCAGTATTTT. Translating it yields CASSLVALTQYF.

The CDR3 loop is CASSPVGTGGYF. The CDR3 coding sequence is TGTGCCAGCAGCCCAGTAGGGACAGGGGGGTACTTC. This chain connects TRBV12-3 or TRBV12-4 to TRBJ2-5; 11 nucleotides match TRBD1. This CDR3 is built from 12 residues. The junction had 7 bases not matched to a gene; V was cut back by 6 bases and J by 13 bases.

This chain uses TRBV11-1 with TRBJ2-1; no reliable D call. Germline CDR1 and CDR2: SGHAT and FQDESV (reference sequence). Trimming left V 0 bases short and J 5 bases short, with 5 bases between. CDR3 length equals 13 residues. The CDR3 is CASSLAANNEQFF. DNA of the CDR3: TGTGCCAGCAGCTTAGCAGCTAACAATGAGCAGTTCTTC. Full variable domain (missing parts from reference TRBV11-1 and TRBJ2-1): EAEVAQSPRYKITEKSQAVAFWCDPISGHATLYWYRQILGQGPELLVQFQDESVVDDSQLPKDRFSAERLKGVDSTLKIQPAELGDSAMYLCASSLAANNEQFFGPGTRLTVL.

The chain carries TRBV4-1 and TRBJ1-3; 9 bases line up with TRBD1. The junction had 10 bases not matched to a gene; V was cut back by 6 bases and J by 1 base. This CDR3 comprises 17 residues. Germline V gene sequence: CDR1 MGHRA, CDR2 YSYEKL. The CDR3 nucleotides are TGCGCCAGCAGGCCCATGGGACAGGGCCCTTCTGGAAACACCATATATTTT. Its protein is CASRPMGQGPSGNTIYF.

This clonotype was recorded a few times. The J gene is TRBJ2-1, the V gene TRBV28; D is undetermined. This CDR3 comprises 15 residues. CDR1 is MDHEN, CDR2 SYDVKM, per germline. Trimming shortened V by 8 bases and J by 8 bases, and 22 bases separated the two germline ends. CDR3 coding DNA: TGTGCCAGCTACCATGGGGTGGCAGGCCAGGATGAGCAGTTCTTC. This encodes CASYHGVAGQDEQFF.

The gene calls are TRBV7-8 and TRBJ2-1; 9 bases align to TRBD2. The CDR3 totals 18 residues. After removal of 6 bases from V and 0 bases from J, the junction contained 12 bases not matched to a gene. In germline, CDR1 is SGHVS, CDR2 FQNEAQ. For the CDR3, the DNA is TGTGCCAGCAGGCTGGATAGCGGGGGCCCCAGCTCCTACAATGAGCAGTTCTTC. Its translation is CASRLDSGGPSSYNEQFF.

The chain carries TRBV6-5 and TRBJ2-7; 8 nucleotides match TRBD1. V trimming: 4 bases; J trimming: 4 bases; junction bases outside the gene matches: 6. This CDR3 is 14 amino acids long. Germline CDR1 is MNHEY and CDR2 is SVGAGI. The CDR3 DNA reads TGTGCCAGCAGTTCCCAGGGGGCGGGATACGAGCAGTACGTC. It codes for CASSSQGAGYEQYV.

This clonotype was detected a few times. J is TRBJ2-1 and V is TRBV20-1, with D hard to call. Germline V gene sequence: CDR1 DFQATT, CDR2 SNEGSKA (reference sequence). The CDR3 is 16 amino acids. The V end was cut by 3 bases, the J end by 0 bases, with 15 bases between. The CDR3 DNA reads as TGCAGTGCTAGCTCCTGGAAGACCGACTCCTACAATGAGCAGTTCTTC. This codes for CSASSWKTDSYNEQFF.

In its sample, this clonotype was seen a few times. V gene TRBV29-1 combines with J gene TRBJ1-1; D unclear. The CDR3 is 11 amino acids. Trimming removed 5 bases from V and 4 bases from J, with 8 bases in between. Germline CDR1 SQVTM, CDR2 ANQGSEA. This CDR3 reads CSVQVGTEAFF. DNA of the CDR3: TGCAGCGTTCAAGTGGGCACTGAAGCTTTCTTT.

CDR3 in amino acids: CASSPPAKVAGYNEQFF. Here the CDR3 DNA reads TGTGCCAGCTCACCACCGGCGAAGGTAGCGGGATACAATGAGCAGTTCTTC. This chain links TRBV18 with TRBJ2-1; 8 nucleotides line up with TRBD2. This CDR3 has 17 amino acids. The germline V gene encodes CDR1 KGHSH and CDR2 LQKENI. J gave up 4 bases and V 0 bases, and 8 bases lay outside the gene matches.

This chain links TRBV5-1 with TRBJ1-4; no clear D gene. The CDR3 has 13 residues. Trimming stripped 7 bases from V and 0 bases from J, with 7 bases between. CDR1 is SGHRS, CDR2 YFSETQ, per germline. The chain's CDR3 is CASSGSTNEKLFF. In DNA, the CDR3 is TGCGCCAGCTCGGGTTCAACTAATGAAAAACTGTTTTTT.

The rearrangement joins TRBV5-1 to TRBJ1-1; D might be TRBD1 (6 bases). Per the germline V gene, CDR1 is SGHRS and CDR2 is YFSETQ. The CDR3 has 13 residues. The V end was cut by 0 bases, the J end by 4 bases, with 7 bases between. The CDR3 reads CASSLVDSTEAFF. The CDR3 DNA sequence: TGCGCCAGCAGCTTGGTGGACAGCACTGAAGCTTTCTTT.

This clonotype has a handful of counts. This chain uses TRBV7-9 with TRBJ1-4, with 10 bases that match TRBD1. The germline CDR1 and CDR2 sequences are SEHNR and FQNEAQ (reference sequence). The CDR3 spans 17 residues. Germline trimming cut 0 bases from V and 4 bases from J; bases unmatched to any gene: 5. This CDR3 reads CASSLARDRGLNEKLFF. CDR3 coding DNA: TGTGCCAGCAGCTTAGCCCGGGACAGGGGACTTAATGAAAAACTGTTTTTT.

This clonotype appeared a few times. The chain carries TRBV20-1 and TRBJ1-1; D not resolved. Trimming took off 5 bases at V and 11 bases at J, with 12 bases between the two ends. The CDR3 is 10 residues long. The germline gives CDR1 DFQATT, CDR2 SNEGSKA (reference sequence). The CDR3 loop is CSARGEKAFF. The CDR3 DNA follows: TGCAGTGCTCGGGGAGAGAAGGCTTTCTTT.